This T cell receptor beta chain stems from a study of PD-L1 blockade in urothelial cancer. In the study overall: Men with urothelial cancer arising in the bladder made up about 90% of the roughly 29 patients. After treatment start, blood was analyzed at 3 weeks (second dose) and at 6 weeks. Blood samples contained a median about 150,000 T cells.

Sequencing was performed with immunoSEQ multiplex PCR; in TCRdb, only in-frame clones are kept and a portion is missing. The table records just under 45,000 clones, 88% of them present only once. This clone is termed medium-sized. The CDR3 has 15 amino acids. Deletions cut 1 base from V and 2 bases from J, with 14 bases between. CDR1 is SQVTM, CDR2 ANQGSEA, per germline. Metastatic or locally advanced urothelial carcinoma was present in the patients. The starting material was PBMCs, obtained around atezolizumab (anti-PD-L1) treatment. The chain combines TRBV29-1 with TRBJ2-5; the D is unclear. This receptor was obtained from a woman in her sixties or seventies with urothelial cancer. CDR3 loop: CSVEGDTPTQETQYF. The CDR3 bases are TGCAGCGTTGAAGGTGACACTCCAACTCAAGAGACCCAGTACTTC.